Each of the 28 T cell receptor beta chains below was sequenced from the same sample in a study of T cell repertoires in cytomegalovirus infection. A single record per CDR3 protein comes from TCRdb applying MiXCR to the reads. Among around 530,000 distinct CDR3 sequences listed, approximately 15% were seen once. The sequenced sample consisted of CD8+ T cells from PBMCs. These receptors came from a human donor in good health (CMV status not recorded). Some clones in this sample may be carry-over from other donors' samples.

This clonotype was detected ten times or more. The chain joins TRBV4-1 to TRBJ2-1; tentative D call: TRBD2 (6 bases). The CDR3 runs 15 residues. Trimming stripped 4 bases from V and 0 bases from J, with 10 bases between. In germline, CDR1 is MGHRA, CDR2 YSYEKL. The CDR3 nucleotides are TGCGCCAGCAGCCCCGCGGGAAGCTCCTACAATGAGCAGTTCTTC. Its protein product is CASSPAGSSYNEQFF.

Many counts were recorded for this clonotype. This sequence joins TRBV7-6 and TRBJ2-1; the match to TRBD1 covers 12 bases. This CDR3 is 14 amino acids long. Germline V lookup: CDR1 SGHVS, CDR2 FNYEAQ. V shed 9 bases and J 7 bases; nucleotides not matched to a gene: 7. The CDR3 region has the DNA TGTGCCAGTGCCCGGGACAGGGGGCTAAATGAGCAGTTCTTC. Protein product: CASARDRGLNEQFF.

This clonotype was detected only a few times. The genes are TRBV3-1 and TRBJ2-1; the match to TRBD2 covers 11 bases. Germline trimming cut 4 bases from V and 7 bases from J; bases unmatched to any gene: 9. CDR1 LGHDT and CDR2 YNNKEL come from the germline V gene (reference sequence). CDR3 size: 16 residues. This CDR3 is CASSPILAGGTNEQFF. The CDR3 nucleotides are TGTGCCAGCAGCCCAATTCTAGCGGGGGGAACTAATGAGCAGTTCTTC.

This clonotype was picked up many times. This rearrangement joins TRBV5-5 to TRBJ2-1; D is uncertain. The CDR3 sequence is 12 residues long. Trimming shortened V by 7 bases and J by 7 bases, and 12 bases separated the two germline ends. Germline CDR1 and CDR2: SGHKS and YYEKEE (reference sequence). CDR3 in amino acids: CASGSGKNEQFF. Here the CDR3 DNA reads TGTGCCAGCGGTTCAGGCAAGAATGAGCAGTTCTTC.

This clonotype was seen more than once but under ten times. The gene calls are TRBV5-1 and TRBJ1-1, with D maybe TRBD1 (5 bases). The germline gives CDR1 SGHRS, CDR2 YFSETQ. The CDR3 spans 17 residues. The ends were cut back, 0 bases at V and 0 bases at J, with 15 bases in the middle. The CDR3, as DNA: TGCGCCAGCAGCTTGGTGGGGCGGACACCTATGAACACTGAAGCTTTCTTT. Translating gives CASSLVGRTPMNTEAFF.

This clonotype has ten or more counts. The J gene is TRBJ2-1, the V gene TRBV6-4, with TRBD2 matching over 11 bases. J gave up 9 bases and V 4 bases, and 14 bases lay outside the gene matches. The CDR3 has 17 amino acids. Germline V lookup: CDR1 MRHNA, CDR2 SNTAGT. CDR3 sequence (DNA): TGTGCCAGCAGTGCCGAGGGACTAGCGGACCCTCGTGGTGAGCAGTTCTTC. Translation: CASSAEGLADPRGEQFF.

The chain employs TRBV7-3 and TRBJ2-2; 10 nucleotides line up with TRBD2. Germline loops: CDR1 SGHTA, CDR2 FQGTGA. J lost 4 bases, V lost 5 bases, and 4 bases had no gene match. CDR3 length equals 15 residues. CDR3 DNA sequence: TGTGCCAGCAGCCAAGCGGGGGGGAGCACCGGGGAGCTGTTTTTT. Translated, it gives CASSQAGGSTGELFF.

V gene TRBV11-3 combines with J gene TRBJ2-5; D may be TRBD2 (6 bases). CDR3 length: 13 residues. V gave up 5 bases and J gave up 5 bases, with 12 bases separating them. The V gene's germline CDR1 is SGHNT and CDR2 YENEEA. The CDR3 spells CASSTSKWETQYF. CDR3 bases: TGTGCCAGCAGCACTAGCAAGTGGGAGACCCAGTACTTC.

This clonotype was found once. The V gene is TRBV7-9, the J gene TRBJ2-7, with a tentative D call TRBD2 (5 bases). Trimming took 1 base from V and 9 from J, leaving 10 bases between them. Germline CDR1 SEHNR, CDR2 FQNEAQ (reference sequence). The CDR3 contains 12 residues. The chain's CDR3 is CASSLVGAGQYF. DNA for the CDR3: TGTGCCAGCAGCTTAGTGGGCGCGGGGCAGTACTTC.

Only a few counts were recorded for this clonotype. The V gene is TRBV5-1, the J gene TRBJ1-2; tentatively, D is TRBD1 (5 bases). CDR3 length: 17 residues. Trimming pared 4 bases from V and 2 bases from J, leaving 21 bases between. The germline CDR1 and CDR2 sequences are SGHRS and YFSETQ. Written as DNA, the CDR3 is TGCGCCAGCAGCCCGACCTGGTCCAGGGAACTCAACTATGGCTACACCTTC. Its protein product is CASSPTWSRELNYGYTF. The complete variable domain, with remaining parts taken from reference TRBV5-1 and TRBJ1-2, reads KAGVTQTPRYLIKTRGQQVTLSCSPISGHRSVSWYQQTPGQGLQFLFEYFSETQRNKGNFPGRFSGRQFSNSRSEMNVSTLELGDSALYLCASSPTWSRELNYGYTFGSGTRLTVV.

In regard to this clonotype: A read error may be the cause here, since a much bigger clone is one base away. The rearrangement uses TRBV27 and TRBJ2-1, with TRBD1 matching 7 bases. V trimming: 3 bases; J trimming: 2 bases; junction bases outside the gene matches: 4. The V gene's germline CDR1 is MNHEY and CDR2 SMNVEV (reference sequence). The CDR3 is 15 amino acids. CDR3 loop: CASSFPGTAYNEQFF. The CDR3 nucleotides read TGTGCCAGCAGTTTCCCCGGGACAGCCTACAATGAGCAGTTCTTC.

A remark on this clonotype: A much larger clone sits a single nucleotide away, making a read error possible. The rearrangement joins TRBV11-2 to TRBJ2-2; either TRBD1 or TRBD2 may supply D (5 bases each). In germline, CDR1 is SGHAT, CDR2 FQNNGV. The CDR3 totals 14 residues. The CDR3 region is CASSLVQVAGELLF. The CDR3 region has the DNA TGTGCCAGCAGCTTAGTACAGGTCGCCGGGGAGCTGCTTTTT. Using reference TRBV11-2 and TRBJ2-2 for the parts outside the CDR3, the full variable domain is EAGVAQSPRYKIIEKRQSVAFWCNPISGHATLYWYQQILGQGPKLLIQFQNNGVVDDSQLPKDRFSAERLKGVDSTLKIQPAKLEDSAVYLCASSLVQVAGELLFGEGSRLTVL.

For this clonotype: A much larger clone is a single base away; this may be a read error. V is TRBV29-1 and J is TRBJ2-5; D remains unclear. There are 10 residues in the CDR3. The germline CDR1 and CDR2 sequences are SQVTM and ANQGSEA. V shed 4 bases and J shed 4 bases, with 4 bases lying between them. The CDR3 nucleotides are TGCAGCGTTGCGGGAGAGACCCAGTACTTC. This translates into CSVAGETQYF.

The table lists this clonotype with many counts. This chain's CDR3 is CASKGIGLSNTGELFF. The CDR3 bases are TGTGCCAGCAAGGGGATCGGACTTTCAAACACCGGGGAGCTGTTTTTT. V and J are TRBV2 and TRBJ2-2; TRBD1 or TRBD2 may be the D gene (5 bases each). CDR1 is SNHLY, CDR2 FYNNEI, per germline. CDR3 length: 16 residues. Trimming took 7 bases from V and 2 from J, leaving 17 bases between them.

This clonotype was counted ten times or more. The rearrangement uses TRBV5-1 and TRBJ2-7; D may be TRBD1 (6 bases). V dropped 1 base and J dropped 2 bases, with 16 bases sitting between them. The CDR3 has 16 amino acids. The germline CDR1 and CDR2 sequences are SGHRS and YFSETQ. CDR3 in amino acids: CASSLRIQGSPYEQYF. DNA of the CDR3: TGCGCCAGCAGCTTGAGGATACAGGGATCCCCCTACGAGCAGTACTTC.

The chain uses TRBV30 and TRBJ2-1; 11 positions agree with TRBD1. Looked up from germline, CDR1 is GTSNPN and CDR2 is SVGIG (reference sequence). This CDR3 contains 14 residues. V lost 2 bases and J lost 10; bases outside the gene matches: 7. CDR3: CAWSSGTGGREQFF. The CDR3 bases are TGTGCCTGGAGTTCCGGGACAGGGGGAAGGGAGCAGTTCTTC.

There are many counts of this clonotype. This rearrangement joins TRBV7-9 to TRBJ2-7; 12 bases align to TRBD1. J gave up 4 bases and V 4 bases, and 8 bases lay outside the gene matches. There are 16 residues in the CDR3. CDR1 SEHNR and CDR2 FQNEAQ come from the germline V gene (reference sequence). The CDR3 is CASSSNRDRGPYEQYF. The CDR3 coding sequence is TGTGCCAGCAGCTCGAACCGGGACAGGGGGCCGTACGAGCAGTACTTC.

This clonotype was recorded at least ten times. The V call is TRBV12-3 or TRBV12-4, the J call TRBJ1-4, with D possibly matching TRBD1 (5 bases). This CDR3 has 15 amino acids. V lost 3 bases and J lost 7, with 15 bases in between. In nucleotides, the CDR3 is TGTGCCAGCAGTTTGGGGGACCTGCGGGTTGAAAAACTGTTTTTT. It encodes CASSLGDLRVEKLFF.

This clonotype was recorded at least ten times. The chain recombines TRBV6-1 with TRBJ1-5; 9 bases are a match to TRBD1. V lost 5 bases and J lost 4; bases outside the gene matches: 6. This CDR3 is built from 15 residues. Germline values: CDR1 MNHNS, CDR2 SASEGT. CDR3 bases: TGTGCCAGCAGTTCGGACAGGGGCACGAATCAGCCCCAGCATTTT. Translation: CASSSDRGTNQPQHF.

This clonotype has a count of ten or more. The chain recombines TRBV12-3 or TRBV12-4 with TRBJ2-1, with 8 bases identical to TRBD1. The CDR3 is made up of 15 amino acids. V shed 6 bases, J shed 4 bases, and the junction held 8 bases outside the gene matches. DNA for the CDR3: TGTGCCAGCAGCCAGGGGGCCACCCAGTACAATGAGCAGTTCTTC. Its protein product is CASSQGATQYNEQFF.

Points on this clonotype: This could be a read error, since a much larger clone is one nucleotide away. The chain uses TRBV7-3 and TRBJ1-1; D may be TRBD1 (5 bases). Trimming took off 5 bases at V and 6 bases at J, with 13 bases between the two ends. The CDR3 has 13 residues. Germline V gene lookup returns CDR1 SGHTA and CDR2 FQGTGA. CDR3 sequence reads: CASSNTGNSEAFF. As DNA, the CDR3 is TGTGCCAGCAGCAACACAGGTAACTCTGAAGCTTTCTTT.

This clonotype has ten or more counts. The chain carries TRBV11-2 and TRBJ2-3; D unresolved. The CDR3 totals 15 residues. Trimming removed 3 bases at V and 0 bases at J, with 10 bases between. Germline V gene lookup returns CDR1 SGHAT and CDR2 FQNNGV. This chain's CDR3 is CASSFAGPSTDTQYF. In nucleotides, the CDR3 is TGTGCCAGCAGCTTTGCTGGACCTAGCACAGATACGCAGTATTTT. Based on the CDR3 plus reference TRBV11-2 and TRBJ2-3, the full variable domain is EAGVAQSPRYKIIEKRQSVAFWCNPISGHATLYWYQQILGQGPKLLIQFQNNGVVDDSQLPKDRFSAERLKGVDSTLKIQPAKLEDSAVYLCASSFAGPSTDTQYFGPGTRLTVL.

This clonotype has more than one count but fewer than ten. The V and J genes are TRBV20-1 and TRBJ2-7; perhaps TRBD2 as D (6 bases). The CDR3 totals 13 residues. Trimming removed 5 bases from V and 7 bases from J, with 18 bases in between. Germline CDR1 and CDR2: DFQATT and SNEGSKA (reference sequence). DNA for the CDR3: TGCAGTGCTCAACCGGAGGGGAGACGGGAGCAGTACTTC. Translating gives CSAQPEGRREQYF.

V and J are TRBV27 and TRBJ2-1; 7 bases are a match to TRBD1. The J segment lost 1 base and the V segment lost 7 bases, leaving 7 bases of the junction unmatched. Germline values: CDR1 MNHEY, CDR2 SMNVEV (reference sequence). The CDR3 loop spans 15 amino acids. CDR3: CASTGQGVSYNEQFF. DNA of the CDR3: TGTGCCAGCACAGGGCAGGGGGTTTCCTACAATGAGCAGTTCTTC.

This clonotype has only a few counts. The chain is built from TRBV5-6 and TRBJ2-7, with D unclear. The germline V gene encodes CDR1 SGHDT and CDR2 YYEEEE. The CDR3 is 13 residues long. Trimming shortened V by 4 bases and J by 6 bases, and 14 bases separated the two germline ends. The CDR3: CASSPGDVREQYF. In nucleotides, the CDR3 is TGTGCCAGCAGCCCGGGCGACGTCCGCGAGCAGTACTTC.

The gene calls are TRBV7-8 and TRBJ2-7; weak D call: TRBD1 (6 bases). V lost 5 bases, J lost 3 bases, and 20 bases lay in between. The germline V gene encodes CDR1 SGHVS and CDR2 FQNEAQ. The CDR3 has 16 amino acids. Here the CDR3 DNA reads TGTGCCAGCAGCCCCTTCCCCCAGGGGAACGGCTACGAGCAGTACTTC. Translated: CASSPFPQGNGYEQYF.

This clonotype was observed at least ten times. The rearrangement links TRBV7-9 to TRBJ2-3, with D perhaps matching TRBD1 or TRBD2 (5 bases each). The V end was cut by 1 base, the J end by 5 bases, with 13 bases between. This CDR3 has 15 residues. Germline V gene lookup returns CDR1 SEHNR and CDR2 FQNEAQ (reference sequence). The CDR3 bases are TGTGCCAGCAGCTTAGGACGGGGCGACAAAGATACGCAGTATTTT. This encodes CASSLGRGDKDTQYF.

V usage is TRBV5-1 and J usage is TRBJ2-7, with D maybe TRBD1 (8 bases). Trimming stripped 4 bases from V and 1 base from J, with 12 bases between. The CDR3 consists of 14 residues. The germline gives CDR1 SGHRS, CDR2 YFSETQ. The CDR3 reads CASSAGDRSYEQYF. CDR3 nucleotide sequence: TGCGCCAGCAGCGCGGGGGACAGGTCCTACGAGCAGTACTTC.